Each of the 3 T cell receptor beta chains below was sequenced from the same sample in a study of blood T cell repertoires in COVID-19. Some clones are missing from TCRdb's copy, which holds only in-frame ones; the method was immunoSEQ multiplex PCR. The profile shows some 220,000 clones, approximately 85% of them singletons. The sequenced material came from peripheral blood. These receptors all come from a woman between 65 and 79 years old with COVID-19, enrolled during active disease.

The rearrangement uses TRBV4-3 and TRBJ2-4; tentatively, D is TRBD2 (5 bases). V was pared by 0 bases and J by 3 bases, with 12 bases between. Germline values: CDR1 LGHNA, CDR2 YSLEER. The CDR3 is made up of 16 amino acids. In nucleotides, the CDR3 is TGCGCCAGCAGCCAAGATTGGGCGGCGGGCAAAAACATTCAGTACTTC. It is translated as CASSQDWAAGKNIQYF.

The chain links TRBV3-1 (or the pseudogene TRBV3-2) to TRBJ2-1; D perhaps matches TRBD2 (5 bases). Germline CDR1 is LGHDT and CDR2 is YNNKEL (reference sequence). The CDR3 runs 15 residues. Deletions cut 6 bases from V and 0 bases from J, with 12 bases between. DNA of the CDR3: TGTGCCAGCAGGCCGCGTGGGAGCTCCTACAATGAGCAGTTCTTC. Amino acids: CASRPRGSSYNEQFF.

The rearrangement joins TRBV21-1 to TRBJ2-4; the table gives TRBD1 as D, unverified against the DNA. TRBV21-1 is marked as a pseudogene. The CDR3 covers 12 residues. CDR3 bases: TGTGCCTCTCCCAGGGGCGAGTACATTCAGTACTTC. Residues: CASPRGEYIQYF.